These 14 T cell receptor beta chains were all obtained from the same sample, sequenced in a study of CD8 T cells in Susac syndrome. An amount of RNA that ranged from roughly 0.5 to 1 ug was reverse transcribed with random hexamers. TCRdb fed the immunoSEQ multiplex PCR reads into MiXCR, producing one record per CDR3 protein. The sample includes approximately 200,000 distinct CDR3 sequences, approximately 96% seen only once; the top ten take more than 0.09%. The sample comprised CD4+ T cells from PBMCs. These receptors were obtained from a human donor with multiple sclerosis.

V usage is TRBV20-1 and J usage is TRBJ2-5; 8 nucleotides match TRBD1. The trim removed 4 bases at V and 5 bases at J, leaving 9 bases unmatched. CDR1 DFQATT and CDR2 SNEGSKA come from the germline V gene (reference sequence). This CDR3 region has 14 residues. CDR3 sequence reads: CSAIGQGLRETQYF. As DNA, the CDR3 is TGCAGTGCTATAGGACAGGGTTTGAGGGAGACCCAGTACTTC.

This rearrangement joins TRBV20-1 to TRBJ2-3, with D possibly TRBD2 on 5 matching bases. The CDR3 sequence is 13 residues long. Germline V gene sequence: CDR1 DFQATT, CDR2 SNEGSKA (reference sequence). The CDR3 DNA reads as TGCACCGCCCCCCTAGCACCCACAGATACGCAGTATTTT. Protein: CTAPLAPTDTQYF.

This clonotype is a singleton in its sample. V is TRBV15 and J is TRBJ2-2; D remains ambiguous. Per the germline V gene, CDR1 is LNHNV and CDR2 is YYDKDF (reference sequence). The V end was cut by 2 bases, the J end by 4 bases, with 5 bases between. This CDR3 region has 13 residues. CDR3 region: CATSRRITGELFF. CDR3 bases: TGTGCCACCAGCAGACGGATCACCGGGGAGCTGTTTTTT. Full variable domain (outside the CDR3, taken from reference TRBV15 and TRBJ2-2): DAMVIQNPRYQVTQFGKPVTLSCSQTLNHNVMYWYQQKSSQAPKLLFHYYDKDFNNEADTPDNFQSRRPNTSFCFLDIRSPGLGDTAMYLCATSRRITGELFFGEGSRLTVL.

The chain uses TRBV7-9 and TRBJ1-5, with 10 bases identical to TRBD1. The CDR3 length is 15 residues. V shed 3 bases, J shed 2 bases, and the junction held 1 base outside the gene matches. Germline values: CDR1 SEHNR, CDR2 FQNEAQ (reference sequence). The chain's CDR3 is CASSLGTGGNQPQHF. CDR3 in DNA: TGTGCCAGCAGCTTGGGGACAGGGGGCAATCAGCCCCAGCATTTT.

The J gene is TRBJ2-6, the V gene TRBV20-1, with 7 bases that match TRBD1. The V and J ends lost 3 bases and 0 bases, in that order; junction bases with no gene match: 2. The germline gives CDR1 DFQATT, CDR2 SNEGSKA (reference sequence). The CDR3 loop spans 15 amino acids. Here the CDR3 reads CSARGTVSGANVLTF. The CDR3 DNA reads TGCAGTGCTAGGGGGACAGTCTCTGGGGCCAACGTCCTGACTTTC.

The chain uses TRBV29-1 and TRBJ1-2; D perhaps matches TRBD1 (5 bases). The germline V gene has CDR1 SQVTM and CDR2 ANQGSEA. The V end lost 7 bases, the J end lost 6 bases, and 12 bases lay between the germline ends. This CDR3 comprises 11 residues. The CDR3 spells CSAGGGDGYTF. CDR3 bases: TGCAGCGCCGGTGGGGGGGATGGCTACACCTTC.

The V gene is TRBV12-3 or TRBV12-4, the J gene TRBJ1-6; the match to TRBD1 covers 7 bases. V lost 7 bases and J lost 6; bases outside the gene matches: 21. CDR3 length: 19 amino acids. DNA for the CDR3: TGTGCCAGCAACCGACGGCCTTCAAAAGAGGGGGCTTTTAATTCACCCCTCCACTTT. As protein: CASNRRPSKEGAFNSPLHF.

This clonotype has a handful of counts. The chain employs TRBV6-5 and TRBJ2-7; 8 bases align to TRBD2. The CDR3 length is 15 residues. Germline CDR1 is MNHEY and CDR2 is SVGAGI. With 5 bases clipped from V and 0 bases from J, the junction kept 6 bases outside the gene matches. The CDR3 here is CASSPTGGSSYEQYF. CDR3 nucleotide sequence: TGTGCCAGCAGTCCGACGGGGGGGAGCTCCTACGAGCAGTACTTC.

The chain links TRBV20-1 to TRBJ2-7, with 9 bases aligning to TRBD1. This CDR3 contains 12 residues. Germline CDR1 and CDR2: DFQATT and SNEGSKA (reference sequence). Unmatched junction bases numbered 2, after V lost 5 bases and J lost 3 bases. The CDR3 bases are TGCAGTGCTGAGGACAGGGGCTACGAGCAGTACTTC. Translation gives CSAEDRGYEQYF.

With respect to this clonotype: The junction differs from germline at one of its ends, possibly a read error. The chain employs TRBV30 and TRBJ1-4, with D perhaps matching TRBD1 (5 bases). The CDR3 is 15 residues long. Germline CDR1 reads GTSNPN; CDR2 reads SVGIG (reference sequence). CDR3 DNA: TGTGCCTGGAGCATACCTGGGGGGTCTAATGGAAAACTGTTTTTT. This sequence encodes CAWSIPGGSNGKLFF.

The chain links TRBV7-8 to TRBJ1-1; the D is unclear. The CDR3 spans 17 residues. V was clipped by 2 bases and J by 1 base, with 17 bases between them. Germline CDR1 and CDR2: SGHVS and FQNEAQ. CDR3 loop: CASSLRTNTGRNTEAFF. The CDR3 DNA sequence: TGTGCCAGCAGCTTACGAACAAATACCGGCAGGAACACTGAAGCTTTCTTT. The full variable domain, with the rest looked up from reference TRBV7-8 and TRBJ1-1, is GAGVSQSPRYKVAKRGQDVALRCDPISGHVSLFWYQQALGQGPEFLTYFQNEAQLDKSGLPSDRFFAERPEGSVSTLKIQRTQQEDSAVYLCASSLRTNTGRNTEAFFGQGTRLTVV.

The chain couples TRBV7-9 to TRBJ1-5; possible D gene TRBD1, 5 bases. This CDR3 has 16 amino acids. V was clipped by 3 bases and J by 1 base, with 13 bases between them. Germline loops: CDR1 SEHNR, CDR2 FQNEAQ (reference sequence). The CDR3 coding sequence is TGTGCCAGCAGCTTGGCTTCAGGGTTGAGCAATCAGCCCCAGCATTTT. It specifies CASSLASGLSNQPQHF. The entire variable domain, with the rest obtained from reference TRBV7-9 and TRBJ1-5, is as follows: DTGVSQNPRHKITKRGQNVTFRCDPISEHNRLYWYRQTLGQGPEFLTYFQNEAQLEKSRLLSDRFSAERPKGSFSTLEIQRTEQGDSAMYLCASSLASGLSNQPQHFGDGTRLSIL.

The chain is built from TRBV28 and TRBJ2-2, with D unclear. This CDR3 is 14 amino acids long. The germline V gene has CDR1 MDHEN and CDR2 SYDVKM. V gave up 5 bases and J gave up 2 bases, with 9 bases separating them. CDR3 loop: CASSHPLNTGELFF. CDR3 coding DNA: TGTGCCAGCAGTCACCCCCTAAACACCGGGGAGCTGTTTTTT.

The chain links TRBV7-9 to TRBJ2-1; D gene ambiguous. CDR3 length: 13 amino acids. The germline CDR1 and CDR2 sequences are SEHNR and FQNEAQ (reference sequence). V shed 0 bases and J shed 6 bases, with 6 bases lying between them. CDR3: CASSLASFNEQFF. Here the CDR3 DNA reads TGTGCCAGCAGCTTAGCGTCGTTCAATGAGCAGTTCTTC.